A few counts support the clone carrying this T cell receptor beta chain. Its cognate antigen is unknown. This specimen belongs to a study of response to subunit inactivated influenza vaccine. Study results and caveats: Authors proposed each seasonal influenza vaccination draws in few new T cells.

TCRdb reprocessed the RT-PCR reads with MiXCR, giving one entry per CDR3 protein. The sample carries 860,000 or so distinct CDR3 sequences, around 20% recorded once. This material consisted of PBMCs from blood, taken less than 6 days after vaccination. This sequence was found in a man aged 50-59 years who received an inactivated influenza vaccine.

CDR3 DNA sequence: TGTGCCAGCAGTTTCGAAGGGAAAACAGATACGCAGTATTTT. The encoded protein is CASSFEGKTDTQYF. This chain connects TRBV12-3 or TRBV12-4 to TRBJ2-3; no firm D call. V lost 3 bases, J lost 3 bases, and 10 bases lay in between. There are 14 residues in the CDR3.